This TCR beta chain is from a study of control samples from healthy donors and cancer patients. Method: immunoSEQ multiplex PCR; TCRdb's copy keeps in-frame clones and lacks some. The profile shows 98,000 or so clones, approximately 84% of them singletons. Looked up from germline, CDR1 is MNHEY and CDR2 is SVGAGI. The CDR3 spans 14 residues. Trimming shortened V by 6 bases and J by 2 bases, and 13 bases separated the two germline ends. This clone was counted only a few times. The chain links TRBV6-5 to TRBJ1-2; TRBD1 might be the D (6 bases). Sequencing was carried out using blood. The clonotype comes from a man between 18 and 29 years old in good health. The CDR3 is CASRPPGQNYGYTF. CDR3 bases: TGTGCCAGCAGGCCCCCCGGACAGAACTATGGCTACACCTTC.